This paragraph reports one T cell receptor (beta chain). Germline V gene sequence: CDR1 SEHNR, CDR2 FQNEAQ (reference sequence). The CDR3 length is 13 residues. The V end was cut by 5 bases, the J end by 6 bases, with 13 bases between. The data belong to a study of blood T cell repertoires in COVID-19. TCRdb's table, derived via immunoSEQ multiplex PCR, lists solely in-frame clones and lacks some. This sample has about 81,000 clones, with about nine tenths found just once. The sequence came from a woman aged 45-65 years in a cohort sampled during active COVID-19. Sequenced input: peripheral blood. The genes are TRBV7-9 and TRBJ1-1; D unclear. CDR3 residues: CASSPPNGAEAFF. In DNA form, the CDR3 reads TGTGCCAGCAGCCCACCGAACGGGGCTGAAGCTTTCTTT.